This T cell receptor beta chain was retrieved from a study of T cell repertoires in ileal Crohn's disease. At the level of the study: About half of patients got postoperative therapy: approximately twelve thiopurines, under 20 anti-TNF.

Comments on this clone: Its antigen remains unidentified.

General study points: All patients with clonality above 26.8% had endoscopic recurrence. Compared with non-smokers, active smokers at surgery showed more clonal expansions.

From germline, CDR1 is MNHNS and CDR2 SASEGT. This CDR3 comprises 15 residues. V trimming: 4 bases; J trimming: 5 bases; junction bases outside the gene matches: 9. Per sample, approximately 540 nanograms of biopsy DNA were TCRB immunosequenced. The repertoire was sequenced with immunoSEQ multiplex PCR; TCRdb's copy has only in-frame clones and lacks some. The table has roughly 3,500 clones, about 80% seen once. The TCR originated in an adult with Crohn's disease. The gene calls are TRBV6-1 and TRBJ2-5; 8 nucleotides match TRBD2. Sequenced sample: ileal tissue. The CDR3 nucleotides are TGTGCCAGCAGTGTAACAGCGGGGGTCGGGGAGACCCAGTACTTC. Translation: CASSVTAGVGETQYF.